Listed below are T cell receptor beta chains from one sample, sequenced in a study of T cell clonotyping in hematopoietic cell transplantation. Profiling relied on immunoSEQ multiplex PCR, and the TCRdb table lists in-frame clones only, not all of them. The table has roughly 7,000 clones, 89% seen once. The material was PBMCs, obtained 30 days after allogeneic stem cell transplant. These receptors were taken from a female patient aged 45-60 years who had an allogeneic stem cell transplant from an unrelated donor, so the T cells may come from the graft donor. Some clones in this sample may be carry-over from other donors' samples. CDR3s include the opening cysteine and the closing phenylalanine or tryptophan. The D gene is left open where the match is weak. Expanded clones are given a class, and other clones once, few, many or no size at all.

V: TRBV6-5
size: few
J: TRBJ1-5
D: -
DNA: TGTGCCAGCAGTTTAGCCAGGGTCAATCAGCCCCAGCATTTT
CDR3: CASSLARVNQPQHF

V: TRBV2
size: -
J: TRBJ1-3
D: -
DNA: TGTGCCAGCAGTGGGTCGGTCTCTGGAAACACCATATATTTT
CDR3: CASSGSVSGNTIYF

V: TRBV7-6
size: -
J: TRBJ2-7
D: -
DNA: TGTGCCAGCAGCTTAGCGGTGGCGGGATACGAGCAGTACTTC
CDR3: CASSLAVAGYEQYF

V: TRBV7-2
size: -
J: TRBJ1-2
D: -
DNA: TGTGCCAGCAGCTTGAACCGACAGCCGAACTATGGCTACACCTTC
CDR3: CASSLNRQPNYGYTF

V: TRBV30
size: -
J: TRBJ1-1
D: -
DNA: TGTGCCTGGTACCTGAACACTGAAGCTTTCTTT
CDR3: CAWYLNTEAFF

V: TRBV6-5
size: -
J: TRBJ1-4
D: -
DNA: TGTGCCAGCAGCCGGGACACGGCGGGGGAAAAACTGTTTTTT
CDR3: CASSRDTAGEKLFF

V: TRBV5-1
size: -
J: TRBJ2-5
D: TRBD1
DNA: TGCGCCAGCAGCTTCGAACAGGGGGGAGGAGAGACCCAGTACTTC
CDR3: CASSFEQGGGETQYF

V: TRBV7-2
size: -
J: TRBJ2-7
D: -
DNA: TGTGCCAGCAGCTTAGCATTGGGCGAGCAGTACTTC
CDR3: CASSLALGEQYF

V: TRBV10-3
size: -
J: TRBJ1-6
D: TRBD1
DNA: TGTGCCATCAGGCCGGGACAGGGTTTTTCACCCCTCCACTTT
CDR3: CAIRPGQGFSPLHF

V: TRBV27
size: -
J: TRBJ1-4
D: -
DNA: TGTGCCAGCAGTAAGCAGGGGTTAGTAGGGGAAAAACTGTTTTTT
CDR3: CASSKQGLVGEKLFF

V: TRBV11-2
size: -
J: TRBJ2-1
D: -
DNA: TGTGCCAGCAGCTTAGCGGGAAAGGGGCAATACAATGAGCAGTTCTTC
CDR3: CASSLAGKGQYNEQFF

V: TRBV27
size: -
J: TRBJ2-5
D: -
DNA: TGTGCCAGCAGTCGCACTAGCCCCTTAGAGACCCAGTACTTC
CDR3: CASSRTSPLETQYF

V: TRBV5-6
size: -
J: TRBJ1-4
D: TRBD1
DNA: TGTGCCAGCAGCCCCAGGGGGGTGGCTAATGAAAAACTGTTTTTT
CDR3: CASSPRGVANEKLFF

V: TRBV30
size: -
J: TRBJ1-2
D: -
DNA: TGTGCCTTACAACCGAGACAGTCTTATGGCTACACCTTC
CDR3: CALQPRQSYGYTF

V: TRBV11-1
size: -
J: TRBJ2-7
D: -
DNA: TGTGCCAGCAGCTTTTTTGGGGGTGAAGACGAGCAGTACTTC
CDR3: CASSFFGGEDEQYF

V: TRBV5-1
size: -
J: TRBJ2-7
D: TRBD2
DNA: TGCGCCAGCAGCTCGACTAGCGGGATCTACGAGCAGTACTTC
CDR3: CASSSTSGIYEQYF

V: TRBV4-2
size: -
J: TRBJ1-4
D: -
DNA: TGTGCCAGCAGCTCCGGGGCCACAACTAATGAAAAACTGTTTTTT
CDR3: CASSSGATTNEKLFF

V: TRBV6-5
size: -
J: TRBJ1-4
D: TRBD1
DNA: TGTGCCAGCAGTTACCGGGACAGGGATGAAAAACTGTTTTTT
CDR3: CASSYRDRDEKLFF

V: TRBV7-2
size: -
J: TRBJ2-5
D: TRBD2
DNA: TGTGCCAGCATCATAAGGGTTGGGGAGGGGGAGACCCAGTACTTC
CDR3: CASIIRVGEGETQYF

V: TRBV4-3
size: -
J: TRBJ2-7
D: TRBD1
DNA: TGCGCCAGCAGCCTTCGGCAGGGGGCCTACGAGCAGTACTTC
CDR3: CASSLRQGAYEQYF

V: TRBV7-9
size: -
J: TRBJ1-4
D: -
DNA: TGTGCCAGCAGCTTTCTAGGGAACGGCGATGAAAAACTGTTTTTT
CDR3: CASSFLGNGDEKLFF

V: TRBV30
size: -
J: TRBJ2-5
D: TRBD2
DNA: TGCGCCTCTGCTGAGGCGGGAGATGTCGAAGAGACCCAGTACTTC
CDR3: CASAEAGDVEETQYF